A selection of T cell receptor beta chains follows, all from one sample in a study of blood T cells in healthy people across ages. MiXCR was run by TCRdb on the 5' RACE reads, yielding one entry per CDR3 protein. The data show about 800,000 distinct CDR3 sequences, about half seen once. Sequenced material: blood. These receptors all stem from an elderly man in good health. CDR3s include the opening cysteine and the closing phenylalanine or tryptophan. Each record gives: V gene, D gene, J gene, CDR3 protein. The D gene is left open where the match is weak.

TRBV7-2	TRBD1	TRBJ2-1	CASSLEDRGRLSHEQFF
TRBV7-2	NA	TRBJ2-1	CASSLKLGVNEQFF
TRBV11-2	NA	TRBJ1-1	CASSQERLNTEAFF
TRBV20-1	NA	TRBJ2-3	CSASPTSTDTQYF
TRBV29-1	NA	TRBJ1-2	CSVGLDPGHGYTF
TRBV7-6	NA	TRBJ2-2	CASSLGTMRTGELFF
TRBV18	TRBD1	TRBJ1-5	CASSRDRVDSNQPQHF
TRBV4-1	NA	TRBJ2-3	CASLSSSGADTQYF
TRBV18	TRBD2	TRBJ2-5	CASSLTSAPYQETQYF
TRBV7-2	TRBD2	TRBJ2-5	CASSPLAGGPSKETQYF
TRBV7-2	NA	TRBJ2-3	CASSLARGGMDTQYF
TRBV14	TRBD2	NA	CASSQGVAGVEQYF
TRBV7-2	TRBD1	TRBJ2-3	CASSVKGAADTQYF
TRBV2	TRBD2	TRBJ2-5	CASREGLAVETQYF
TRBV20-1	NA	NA	CSAPNIDSKTVYEQYF
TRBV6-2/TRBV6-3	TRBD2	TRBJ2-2	CASNSGGYTGELFF
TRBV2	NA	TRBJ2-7	CASSTGSGQYF
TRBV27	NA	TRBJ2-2	CASSLSTRPGGAGELFF
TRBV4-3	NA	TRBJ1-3	CASSQDRSNIYF
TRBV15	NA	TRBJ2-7	CATSRTIDTYYEQYF
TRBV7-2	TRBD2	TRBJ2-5	CASSFQRGGDQETQYF
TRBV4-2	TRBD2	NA	CASSQDARLAALSSYNEQYF
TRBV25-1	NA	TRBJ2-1	CASSGGETRSKFF
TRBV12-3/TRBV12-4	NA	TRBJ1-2	CASTTHDPYGYTF